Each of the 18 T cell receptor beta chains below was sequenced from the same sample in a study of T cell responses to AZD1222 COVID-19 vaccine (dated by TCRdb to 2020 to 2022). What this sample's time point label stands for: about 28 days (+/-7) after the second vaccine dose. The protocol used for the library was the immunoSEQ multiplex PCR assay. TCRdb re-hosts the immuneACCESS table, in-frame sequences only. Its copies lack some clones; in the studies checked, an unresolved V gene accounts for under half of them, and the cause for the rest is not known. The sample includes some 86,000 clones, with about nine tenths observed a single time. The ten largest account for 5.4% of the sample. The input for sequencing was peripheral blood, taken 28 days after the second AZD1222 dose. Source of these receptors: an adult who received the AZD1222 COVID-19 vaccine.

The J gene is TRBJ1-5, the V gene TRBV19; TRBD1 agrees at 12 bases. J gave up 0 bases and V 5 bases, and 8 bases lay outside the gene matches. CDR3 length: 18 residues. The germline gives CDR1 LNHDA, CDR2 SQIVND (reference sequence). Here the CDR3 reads CASSSGTGGYISNQPQHF. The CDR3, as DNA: TGTGCCAGTAGTTCCGGGACAGGGGGCTATATTAGCAATCAGCCCCAGCATTTT. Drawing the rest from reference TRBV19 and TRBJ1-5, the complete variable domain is DGGITQSPKYLFRKEGQNVTLSCEQNLNHDAMYWYRQDPGQGLRLIYYSQIVNDFQKGDIAEGYSVSREKKESFPLTVTSAQKNPTAFYLCASSSGTGGYISNQPQHFGDGTRLSIL.

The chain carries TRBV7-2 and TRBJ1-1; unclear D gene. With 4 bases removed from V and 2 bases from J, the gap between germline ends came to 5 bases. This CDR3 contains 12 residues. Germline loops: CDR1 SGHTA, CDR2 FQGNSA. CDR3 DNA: TGTGCCAGCAGCTCGACAAACACTGAAGCTTTCTTT. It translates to CASSSTNTEAFF. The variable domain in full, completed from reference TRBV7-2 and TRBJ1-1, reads GAGVSQSPSNKVTEKGKDVELRCDPISGHTALYWYRQSLGQGLEFLIYFQGNSAPDKSGLPSDRFSAERTGGSVSTLTIQRTQQEDSAVYLCASSSTNTEAFFGQGTRLTVV.

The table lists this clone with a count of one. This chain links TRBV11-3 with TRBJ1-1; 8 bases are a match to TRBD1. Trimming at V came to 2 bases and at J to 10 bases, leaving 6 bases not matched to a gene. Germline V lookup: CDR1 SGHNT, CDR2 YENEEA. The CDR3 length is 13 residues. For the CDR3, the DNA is TGTGCCAGCAGCTTATCAGGGGGCATGCGAGCTTTCTTT. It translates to CASSLSGGMRAFF.

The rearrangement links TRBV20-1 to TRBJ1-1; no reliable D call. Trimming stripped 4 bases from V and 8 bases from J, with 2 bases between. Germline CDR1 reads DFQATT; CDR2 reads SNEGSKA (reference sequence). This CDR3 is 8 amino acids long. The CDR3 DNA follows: TGCAGTGCTACCGAAGCTTTCTTT. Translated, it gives CSATEAFF.

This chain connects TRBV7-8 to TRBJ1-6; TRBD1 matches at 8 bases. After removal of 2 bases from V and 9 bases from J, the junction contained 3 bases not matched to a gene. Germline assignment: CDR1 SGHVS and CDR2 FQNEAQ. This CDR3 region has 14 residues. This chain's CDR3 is CASSLNRGGSPLHF. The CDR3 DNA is TGTGCCAGCAGCTTAAACAGGGGGGGTTCACCCCTCCACTTT.

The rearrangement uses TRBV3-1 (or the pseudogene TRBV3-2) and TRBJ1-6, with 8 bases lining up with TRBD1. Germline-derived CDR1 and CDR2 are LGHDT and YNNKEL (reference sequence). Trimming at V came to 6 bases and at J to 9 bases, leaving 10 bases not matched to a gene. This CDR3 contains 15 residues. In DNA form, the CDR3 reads TGTGCCAGCAGTCCTGGACAGGGTGTGGGTTCACCCCTCCACTTT. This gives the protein CASSPGQGVGSPLHF.

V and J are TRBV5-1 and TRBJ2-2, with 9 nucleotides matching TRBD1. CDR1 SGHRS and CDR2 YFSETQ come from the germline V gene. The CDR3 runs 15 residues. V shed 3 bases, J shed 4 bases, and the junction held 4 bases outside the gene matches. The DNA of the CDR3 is TGCGCCAGCAGCTCTGACAGGGGGTTCACCGGGGAGCTGTTTTTT. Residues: CASSSDRGFTGELFF.

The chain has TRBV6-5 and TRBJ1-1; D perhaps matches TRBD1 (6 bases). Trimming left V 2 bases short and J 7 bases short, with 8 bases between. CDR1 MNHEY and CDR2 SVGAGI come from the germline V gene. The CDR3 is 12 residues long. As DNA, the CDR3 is TGTGCCAGCAGTTACGGACAGAGTGAAGCTTTCTTT. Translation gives CASSYGQSEAFF.

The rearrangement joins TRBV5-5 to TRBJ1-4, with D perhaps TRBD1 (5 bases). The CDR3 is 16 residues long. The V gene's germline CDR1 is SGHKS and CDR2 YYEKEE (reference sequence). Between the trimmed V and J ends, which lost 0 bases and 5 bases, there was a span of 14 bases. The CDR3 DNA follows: TGTGCCAGCAGCTTGGTCCCCCCCCAGGGAAATGAAAAACTGTTTTTT. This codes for CASSLVPPQGNEKLFF.

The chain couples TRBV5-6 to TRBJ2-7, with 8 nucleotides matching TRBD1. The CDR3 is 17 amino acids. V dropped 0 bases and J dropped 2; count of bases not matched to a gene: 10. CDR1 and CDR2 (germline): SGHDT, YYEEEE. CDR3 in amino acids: CASSLGGTGTHPYEQYF. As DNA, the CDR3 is TGTGCCAGCAGCTTGGGTGGGACAGGTACGCATCCCTACGAGCAGTACTTC.

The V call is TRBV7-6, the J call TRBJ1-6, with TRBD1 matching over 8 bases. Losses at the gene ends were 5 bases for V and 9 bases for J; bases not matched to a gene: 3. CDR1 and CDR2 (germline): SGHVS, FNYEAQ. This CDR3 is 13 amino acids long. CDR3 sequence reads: CASSPGGSSPLHF. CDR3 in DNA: TGTGCCAGCAGCCCAGGGGGCAGTTCACCCCTCCACTTT.

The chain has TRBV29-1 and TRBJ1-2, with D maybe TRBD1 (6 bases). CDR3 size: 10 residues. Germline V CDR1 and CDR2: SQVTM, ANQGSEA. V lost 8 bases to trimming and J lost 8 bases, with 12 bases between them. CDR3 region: CSLYRDGYTF. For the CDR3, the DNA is TGCAGCCTTTACAGGGACGGCTACACCTTC.

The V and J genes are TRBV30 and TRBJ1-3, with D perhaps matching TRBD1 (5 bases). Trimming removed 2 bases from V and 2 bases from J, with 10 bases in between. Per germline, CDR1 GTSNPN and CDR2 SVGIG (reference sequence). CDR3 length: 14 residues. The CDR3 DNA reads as TGTGCCTGGAGTTCGGGGGTCCCTGGAAACACCATATATTTT. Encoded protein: CAWSSGVPGNTIYF. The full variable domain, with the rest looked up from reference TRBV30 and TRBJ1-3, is SQTIHQWPATLVQPVGSPLSLECTVEGTSNPNLYWYRQAAGRGLQLLFYSVGIGQISSEVPQNLSASRPQDRQFILSSKKLLLSDSGFYLCAWSSGVPGNTIYFGEGSWLTVV.

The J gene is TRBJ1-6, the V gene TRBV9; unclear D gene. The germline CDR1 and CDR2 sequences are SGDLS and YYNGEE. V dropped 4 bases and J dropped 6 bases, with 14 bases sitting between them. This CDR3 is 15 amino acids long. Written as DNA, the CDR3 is TGTGCCAGCAGCCTGACTATGAATCCTAATTCACCCCTCCACTTT. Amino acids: CASSLTMNPNSPLHF.

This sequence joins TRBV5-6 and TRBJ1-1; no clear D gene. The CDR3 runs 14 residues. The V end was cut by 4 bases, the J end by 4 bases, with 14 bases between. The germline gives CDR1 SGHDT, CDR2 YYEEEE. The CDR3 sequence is CASSRRAFGTEAFF. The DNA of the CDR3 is TGTGCCAGCAGCAGGAGGGCTTTCGGCACTGAAGCTTTCTTT.

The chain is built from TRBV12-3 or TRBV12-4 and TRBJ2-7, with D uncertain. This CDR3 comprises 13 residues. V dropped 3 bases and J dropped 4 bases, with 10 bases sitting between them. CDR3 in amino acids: CASSFRLGYEQYF. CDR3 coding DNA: TGTGCCAGCAGTTTCCGGCTAGGTTACGAGCAGTACTTC.

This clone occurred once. The CDR3 region is CASSQDEWAGVGGYTF. The CDR3 DNA sequence: TGTGCCAGCAGCCAAGACGAGTGGGCAGGGGTGGGAGGCTACACCTTC. The chain combines TRBV3-1 (or the pseudogene TRBV3-2) with TRBJ1-2; the D gene is possibly TRBD1 (6 bases). Germline lookup yields CDR1 LGHDT and CDR2 YNNKEL (reference sequence). The CDR3 covers 16 residues. The V end was cut by 0 bases, the J end by 8 bases, with 19 bases between.

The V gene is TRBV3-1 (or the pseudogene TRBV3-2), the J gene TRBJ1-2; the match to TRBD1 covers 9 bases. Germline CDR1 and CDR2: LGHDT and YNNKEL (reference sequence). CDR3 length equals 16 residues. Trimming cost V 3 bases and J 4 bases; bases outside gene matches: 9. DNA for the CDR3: TGTGCCAGCAGCCAGCGCCGGGACAGGGTGTCCTATGGCTACACCTTC. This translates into CASSQRRDRVSYGYTF.